This TCR beta chain appears in the sequencing data of a study of blood T cells in healthy people across ages. In the study overall: T cells yielded about one barcoded beta molecule per two cells through template switching. Findings of the study overall: Estimated diversity across one million T cells was deemed an underestimate. What prevented conclusive comparison of naive and antigen-experienced cells was that PBMCs were unsorted.

A second roughly 6 to 11 cycle PCR used barcoded and J-beta primers. TCRdb re-analysed the 5' RACE reads in MiXCR, keeping a single row per CDR3 protein. Counted here are about 750,000 distinct CDR3 sequences, approximately 53% occurring once; the ten biggest clones make up about two fifths. Germline V gene lookup returns CDR1 KGHSH and CDR2 LQKENI. The CDR3 has 16 amino acids. Trimming stripped 2 bases from V and 4 bases from J, with 14 bases between. This clonotype came up a few times. The antigen is undetermined. This receptor was obtained from a man at least 80 years old in good health. The sequenced material came from blood. V is TRBV18 and J is TRBJ1-4, with D unresolved. The CDR3: CASSPTGELINEKLFF. DNA for the CDR3: TGTGCCAGCTCACCAACCGGCGAACTTATTAATGAAAAACTGTTTTTT.